The source of this T cell receptor beta chain is a study of siplizumab effects on memory and regulatory T cells. Study conclusions and caveats: It was not possible to assign a naive or memory phenotype to roughly 80-95% of proliferating CD4+ or CD8+ clones.

This table comes from immunoSEQ multiplex PCR, and its TCRdb copy is limited to in-frame clones, with some not included. The sample records roughly 3,100 clones, roughly 50% being singletons. As described, mixed lymphocyte reaction cells underwent coculture at 37°C for a duration of five to seven days. CDR1 and CDR2 from the germline V gene are SGHTA and FQGTGA. The CDR3 is 14 amino acids. V was cut by 5 bases and J by 10 bases, with 18 bases left in between. Remarks on this clone: Its antigen remains unknown.

This receptor was obtained from a human donor in good health; the cells came from an allogeneic mixed lymphocyte reaction. Some clones in this sample may be carry-over from other donors' samples. The material sequenced was CFSE-low (dividing) CD8+ T cells sorted from an allogeneic mixed lymphocyte reaction. The rearrangement links TRBV7-3 to TRBJ2-1; D is perhaps TRBD2 (5 bases). The DNA for the CDR3 is TGTGCCAGCAGCGATCAAGGACTCGCCTTGGAGCAGTTCTTC. Its protein product is CASSDQGLALEQFF.